The 24 T cell receptor beta chains given below trace back to one sample, sequenced in a study of metastatic and nonmetastatic thyroid tumors. Patients had received no treatment of any kind before thyroid surgery. With MiXCR, TCRdb reprocessed the PCR reads. Among tens of thousands of clones listed, around 16% were seen once. Sequenced sample: blood. These receptors were taken from a male donor with papillary thyroid cancer or a benign thyroid nodule (not recorded which). Some clones in this sample may be carry-over from other donors' samples.

By frequency in the sample, this clone is medium-sized. The V and J genes are TRBV27 and TRBJ1-6; the D gene is possibly TRBD1 (5 bases). Germline V CDR1 and CDR2: MNHEY, SMNVEV (reference sequence). This CDR3 contains 14 residues. V gave up 3 bases and J gave up 7 bases, with 10 bases separating them. CDR3 in DNA: TGTGCCAGCAGTTTTCCAGGGTTGAATTCACCCCTCCACTTT. Amino acids: CASSFPGLNSPLHF.

This clone counts as medium-sized. This chain links TRBV12-3 or TRBV12-4 with TRBJ2-7; D gene unclear. V lost 4 bases, J lost 5 bases, and 12 bases lay in between. This CDR3 spans 13 amino acids. The CDR3 region is CASSSLPTDEQYF. In DNA, the CDR3 is TGTGCCAGCAGTTCCCTCCCCACGGACGAGCAGTACTTC.

This clone was detected ten times or more. The genes are TRBV6-5 and TRBJ1-6, with 7 bases aligning to TRBD1. The CDR3 has 14 residues. CDR1 MNHEY and CDR2 SVGAGI come from the germline V gene. J lost 8 bases, V lost 2 bases, and 3 bases had no gene match. CDR3 bases: TGTGCCAGCAGTTACAGGGGGCGCTATTCACCCCTCCACTTT. This gives the protein CASSYRGRYSPLHF.

In its sample, this clone was seen a few times. This chain uses TRBV6-2 or TRBV6-3 with TRBJ1-2, with D uncertain. The CDR3 spans 14 residues. The germline V and J ends were trimmed by 2 bases and 5 bases, with 12 bases remaining between them. Germline CDR1 reads MNHEY; CDR2 reads SVGEGT. CDR3 DNA: TGTGCCAGCAGTTACGGCCCCCCTGAGTATGGCTACACCTTC. Translated: CASSYGPPEYGYTF.

This clone was recorded many times. This chain links TRBV6-4 with TRBJ1-1; tentatively, D is TRBD1 (5 bases). V shed 6 bases and J shed 7 bases, with 18 bases lying between them. This CDR3 spans 14 amino acids. Germline CDR1 MRHNA, CDR2 SNTAGT. The CDR3 loop is CASRVGGSSYEAFF. The DNA for the CDR3 is TGTGCCAGCAGGGTCGGGGGGTCCTCGTATGAAGCTTTCTTT.

The V call is TRBV6-2 or TRBV6-3, the J call TRBJ1-2, with unresolved D. CDR1 and CDR2 (germline): MNHEY, SVGEGT. V gave up 0 bases and J gave up 6 bases, with 8 bases separating them. CDR3 size: 13 residues. CDR3 bases: TGTGCCAGCAGTTACTCGCCGCAAGATGGCTACACCTTC. Protein: CASSYSPQDGYTF.

This clone was recorded at least ten times. This sequence joins TRBV7-2 and TRBJ1-1; D gene unclear. V dropped 1 base and J dropped 3 bases, with 9 bases sitting between them. CDR1 and CDR2 (germline): SGHTA, FQGNSA. This CDR3 has 14 residues. CDR3 sequence reads: CASSLDPEDTEAFF. The CDR3 DNA is TGTGCCAGCAGCTTAGATCCAGAAGACACTGAAGCTTTCTTT.

The chain links TRBV24-1 to TRBJ2-7; D uncertain. Germline values: CDR1 KGHDR, CDR2 SFDVKD. The CDR3 has 11 residues. The V gene lost 12 bases and the J gene lost 7 bases, with 15 bases spanning the gap. The CDR3 region has the DNA TGTGCCGCGGCTGAGAAGTATGAGCAGTACTTC. Translation: CAAAEKYEQYF.

In its sample, this clone was seen many times. The CDR3 DNA follows: TGTGCCAGCAGCCTCCCGGGACAGGGGCTTCAAGAGACCCAGTACTTC. Residues: CASSLPGQGLQETQYF. The chain links TRBV5-4 to TRBJ2-5, with 10 bases lining up with TRBD1. This CDR3 comprises 16 residues. CDR1 SGHNT and CDR2 YYREEE come from the germline V gene (reference sequence). With 4 bases clipped from V and 2 bases from J, the junction kept 8 bases outside the gene matches.

This clone came up many times. A much larger clone differs by one base, so this may be a read error. V and J are TRBV4-2 and TRBJ2-7, with TRBD2 matching over 7 bases. CDR3 length: 13 amino acids. CDR1 is LGHNA, CDR2 YNFKEQ, per germline. Here the CDR3 reads CTSSVDAGEEQYF. DNA of the CDR3: TGTACCAGCAGCGTCGACGCGGGGGAGGAGCAGTACTTC.

This clone has ten or more counts. Just one base apart from a much larger clone, this may be a read error. V is TRBV4-2 and J is TRBJ1-1; the D gene is possibly TRBD1 (5 bases). V lost 0 bases and J lost 2, with 13 bases in between. The CDR3 sequence is 16 residues long. Germline CDR1 and CDR2: LGHNA and YNFKEQ. The CDR3 region has the DNA TGTGCCAGCAGCCAAGAAATGAGACAGCTTAACACTGAAGCTTTCTTT. It is translated as CASSQEMRQLNTEAFF.

There are many counts of this clone. CDR3 loop: CASLPPSGRAAGELFF. The CDR3 DNA reads as TGTGCCAGCCTTCCCCCTAGCGGGAGGGCAGCCGGGGAGCTGTTTTTT. This chain joins TRBV6-2 or TRBV6-3 and TRBJ2-2; 12 bases are shared with TRBD2. Germline lookup yields CDR1 MNHEY and CDR2 SVGEGT. Losses at the gene ends were 8 bases for V and 6 bases for J; bases not matched to a gene: 10. The CDR3 consists of 16 residues.

This clone appeared many times. V and J are TRBV6-1 and TRBJ2-3, with TRBD2 matching over 12 bases. Germline V lookup: CDR1 MNHNS, CDR2 SASEGT. This CDR3 comprises 13 residues. Trimming at V came to 8 bases and at J to 3 bases, leaving 0 bases not matched to a gene. The DNA for the CDR3 is TGTGCCAGCCTAGCGGGAGGGACAGATACGCAGTATTTT. Translating it yields CASLAGGTDTQYF.

This clone was recorded many times. The chain combines TRBV30 with TRBJ1-2, with 7 bases that match TRBD1. The CDR3 has 14 amino acids. The germline gives CDR1 GTSNPN, CDR2 SVGIG (reference sequence). V shed 3 bases, J shed 5 bases, and the junction held 9 bases outside the gene matches. CDR3 residues: CAWSPTGVVYGYTF. CDR3 bases: TGTGCCTGGAGCCCCACAGGGGTAGTGTATGGCTACACCTTC.

This clone was picked up many times. The identical CDR3 is also encoded by other nucleotide sequences in the sample. J is TRBJ1-2 and V is TRBV7-9, with TRBD1 matching over 8 bases. The CDR3 spans 13 residues. Per germline, CDR1 SEHNR and CDR2 FQNEAQ (reference sequence). V dropped 8 bases and J dropped 3; count of bases not matched to a gene: 5. CDR3 DNA sequence: TGTGCCAGCGGGTCGACAGGGGACTATGGCTACACCTTC. Its translation is CASGSTGDYGYTF.

This clone has a count of ten or more. The chain combines TRBV5-1 with TRBJ2-1; D unresolved. This CDR3 is built from 13 residues. CDR1 and CDR2 (germline): SGHRS, YFSETQ. V lost 4 bases to trimming and J lost 9 bases, with 14 bases between them. CDR3 region: CASSPDLSAEQFF. In DNA, the CDR3 is TGCGCCAGCAGCCCCGACTTGTCCGCTGAGCAGTTCTTC.

This clone was seen more than once but under ten times. The chain recombines TRBV10-1 with TRBJ2-7, with D uncertain. The V gene lost 4 bases and the J gene lost 2 bases, with 9 bases spanning the gap. The CDR3 covers 13 residues. Germline lookup yields CDR1 WNHNN and CDR2 SYGVQD (reference sequence). CDR3 sequence: CASSGALPYEQYF. DNA for the CDR3: TGCGCCAGCAGTGGGGCTTTACCCTACGAGCAGTACTTC.

This clone was observed many times. The chain employs TRBV7-8 and TRBJ1-1; D might be TRBD1 (5 bases). Germline CDR1 reads SGHVS; CDR2 reads FQNEAQ. This CDR3 is 15 amino acids long. The V end lost 3 bases, the J end lost 1 base, and 12 bases lay between the germline ends. CDR3 sequence (DNA): TGTGCCAGCAGCTTTTCACAGGCCTCGAACACTGAAGCTTTCTTT. This gives the protein CASSFSQASNTEAFF.

In its sample, this clone was seen many times. This chain uses TRBV28 with TRBJ1-6; D ambiguous. This CDR3 spans 13 amino acids. V lost 6 bases, J lost 5 bases, and 8 bases lay in between. The germline gives CDR1 MDHEN, CDR2 SYDVKM. The CDR3 region has the DNA TGTGCCAGCAGGGTCCGAAATAATTCACCCCTCCACTTT. Its protein product is CASRVRNNSPLHF.

This clone was observed at least ten times. A much larger clone lies a single base off, so this may be a read error. The V and J genes are TRBV19 and TRBJ1-2, with a tentative D call TRBD1 (5 bases). Trimming took off 5 bases at V and 12 bases at J, with 16 bases between the two ends. From germline, CDR1 is LNHDA and CDR2 SQIVND (reference sequence). This CDR3 is 12 amino acids long. The CDR3 region has the DNA TGTGCCAGTAGTCCAATTACAGGCGGCCACACCTTC. As protein: CASSPITGGHTF.

This clone has at least ten counts. The gene calls are TRBV6-1 and TRBJ2-5; no firm D call. V lost 3 bases and J 5 bases, leaving 7 bases between the germline ends. In germline, CDR1 is MNHNS, CDR2 SASEGT. The CDR3 covers 12 residues. For the CDR3, the DNA is TGTGCCAGCAGTGATCGGGTGGAGACCCAGTACTTC. Amino acid sequence: CASSDRVETQYF.

This clone was detected many times. The chain uses TRBV9 and TRBJ2-5; no reliable D call. The germline V and J ends were trimmed by 0 bases and 2 bases, with 8 bases remaining between them. This CDR3 contains 14 residues. The germline CDR1 and CDR2 sequences are SGDLS and YYNGEE. The CDR3 here is CASSVDLKQETQYF. The CDR3 DNA is TGTGCCAGCAGCGTAGATCTGAAACAAGAGACCCAGTACTTC.

The chain carries TRBV20-1 and TRBJ1-2; D is uncertain. CDR3 length equals 14 residues. Germline V gene data show CDR1 as DFQATT and CDR2 as SNEGSKA (reference sequence). Trimming left V 5 bases short and J 8 bases short, with 21 bases between. CDR3 loop: CSAGPRHYPLGYTF. The CDR3 DNA follows: TGCAGTGCTGGACCCAGACACTACCCACTCGGCTACACCTTC.

This clone has more than one count but fewer than ten. The junction does not match germline at one end; this may be a read error. This rearrangement joins TRBV6-1 to TRBJ2-7; D is perhaps TRBD2 (5 bases). This CDR3 has 15 residues. The germline V gene has CDR1 MNHNS and CDR2 SASEGT. As DNA, the CDR3 is TGTGCCAGCAGTGGACGACATGGAGGATACTACGAGCATTACTTC. Translated: CASSGRHGGYYEHYF.